This T cell receptor (beta chain) was recovered during a study of cytomegalovirus exposure and HLA in healthy donors. Primers: 60 Vbeta forward and 13 Jbeta reverse. Sequenced by immunoSEQ multiplex PCR; TCRdb stores in-frame clones only, minus some. The sample shows 120,000 or so clones, roughly 72% of them seen only once. The V end lost 1 base, the J end lost 5 bases, and 9 bases lay between the germline ends. Germline V gives CDR1 LGHNT, CDR2 FRNRAP. CDR3 size: 14 residues. Study findings and constraints: Association of a missense DCLRE1C variant with TCR beta V- and J-gene trimming was reported in a later analysis.

In regard to this clone: No antigen is known for it.

The source is a man between 40 and 49 years old in good health and CMV-seropositive. Material for sequencing was PBMCs. The rearrangement joins TRBV12-5 to TRBJ2-1; maybe TRBD1 (5 bases). The CDR3 coding sequence is TGTGCTAGTGGTTTGGGCAGGGTCCACAATGAGCAGTTCTTC. This codes for CASGLGRVHNEQFF.